Presented here are 11 T cell receptor beta chains from one specimen sequenced in a study of neurological immune-mediated disorders. Using its own MiXCR run on the 5' RACE reads, TCRdb lists one record per CDR3 protein. The sample yields about 74,000 distinct CDR3 sequences, around 5% seen once. The material sequenced was PBMCs. These receptors came from a man between 18 and 35 years old with multiple sclerosis.

V and J are TRBV12-3 or TRBV12-4 and TRBJ2-7; 11 positions agree with TRBD1. The CDR3 sequence is 13 residues long. Unmatched junction bases numbered 2, after V lost 8 bases and J lost 2 bases. The CDR3 DNA reads as TGTGCCAGCGGACAGGGGGCCACCTACGAGCAGTACTTC. It codes for CASGQGATYEQYF.

The V and J genes are TRBV20-1 and TRBJ2-7; TRBD2 matches at 8 bases. V dropped 2 bases and J dropped 3; count of bases not matched to a gene: 12. Looked up from germline, CDR1 is DFQATT and CDR2 is SNEGSKA (reference sequence). The CDR3 has 16 amino acids. CDR3 bases: TGCAGTGCTAGACCACCTATGATAGCGGGAATCTACGAGCAGTACTTC. Its protein product is CSARPPMIAGIYEQYF.

This chain connects TRBV9 to TRBJ1-1; D is uncertain. This CDR3 spans 13 amino acids. The germline V gene has CDR1 SGDLS and CDR2 YYNGEE. V was trimmed by 0 bases and J by 4 bases, leaving 7 bases between them. In DNA form, the CDR3 reads TGTGCCAGCAGCGTAGATATAGGCACTGAAGCTTTCTTT. It encodes CASSVDIGTEAFF.

This clonotype has ten or more counts. CDR3 residues: CASSVRSGGPTDTQYF. In nucleotides, the CDR3 is TGTGCCAGCAGCGTCCGTAGCGGGGGTCCCACAGATACGCAGTATTTT. J is TRBJ2-3 and V is TRBV9; 9 positions agree with TRBD2. The CDR3 is made up of 16 amino acids. Germline values: CDR1 SGDLS, CDR2 YYNGEE. The J segment lost 2 bases and the V segment lost 2 bases, leaving 6 bases of the junction unmatched.

This clonotype occurred many times. The chain combines TRBV5-1 with TRBJ2-1, with TRBD2 matching over 11 bases. The CDR3 loop spans 15 amino acids. V was pared by 6 bases and J by 4 bases, with 6 bases of the junction left unmatched. Germline-derived CDR1 and CDR2 are SGHRS and YFSETQ. Written as DNA, the CDR3 is TGCGCCAGCACCCCCGGGACTAGCGGATACAATGAGCAGTTCTTC. It specifies CASTPGTSGYNEQFF.

This clonotype came up many times. The chain uses TRBV12-3 or TRBV12-4 and TRBJ2-3; unclear D gene. This CDR3 region has 14 residues. Trimming took 7 bases from V and 6 from J, leaving 17 bases between them. The CDR3 reads CASTSPPGSDTQYF. Written as DNA, the CDR3 is TGTGCCAGCACATCCCCCCCTGGTAGCGATACGCAGTATTTT.

In this sample, this clonotype turned up many times. The chain uses TRBV7-2 and TRBJ1-1; possibly TRBD1 for D (6 bases). The CDR3 totals 16 residues. CDR1 and CDR2 (germline): SGHTA, FQGNSA. Trimming took 1 base from V and 5 from J, leaving 17 bases between them. The CDR3 nucleotides read TGTGCCAGCAGCTTAGACCACAGGGCCGGATGGACTGAAGCTTTCTTT. This sequence encodes CASSLDHRAGWTEAFF.

This chain connects TRBV11-2 to TRBJ2-3; tentative D call: TRBD2 (6 bases). CDR1 and CDR2 (germline): SGHAT, FQNNGV. The CDR3 is 15 residues long. V lost 1 base and J 10 bases, leaving 18 bases between the germline ends. The CDR3 DNA reads as TGTGCCAGCAGCTTAGTTCGCGGGGTGGGCCGACCGCAGTATTTT. Translating gives CASSLVRGVGRPQYF.

The chain uses TRBV3-1 and TRBJ2-7; 12 positions match TRBD1. V dropped 5 bases and J dropped 12; count of bases not matched to a gene: 5. In germline, CDR1 is LGHDT, CDR2 YNNKEL (reference sequence). CDR3 length: 12 residues. CDR3 nucleotide sequence: TGTGCCAGCAGCAAAGGGACAGGGGGCATGTACTTC. It yields the protein CASSKGTGGMYF.

This clonotype was seen at least ten times. This rearrangement joins TRBV9 to TRBJ2-1; D is possibly TRBD1 (6 bases). The CDR3 runs to 15 residues. Germline-derived CDR1 and CDR2 are SGDLS and YYNGEE. V dropped 1 base and J dropped 1 base, with 9 bases sitting between them. The CDR3 region has the DNA TGTGCCAGCAGCGTATATCAGGGGTCCTACAATGAGCAGTTCTTC. This gives the protein CASSVYQGSYNEQFF.

This clonotype has a count of ten or more. The chain carries TRBV5-1 and TRBJ1-3; 7 nucleotides agree with TRBD1. J lost 0 bases, V lost 0 bases, and 3 bases had no gene match. This CDR3 spans 16 amino acids. Germline CDR1 and CDR2: SGHRS and YFSETQ. CDR3 nucleotide sequence: TGCGCCAGCAGCTTGGAGGGGGCCGGCTCTGGAAACACCATATATTTT. Translated: CASSLEGAGSGNTIYF.